One T cell receptor (beta chain) is described in this entry. These data originate in a study of blood T cell repertoires in COVID-19. Study information: Acute-phase and convalescent COVID-19 samples originated in the United States, Italy and Spain. PBMCs, B-cell-depleted T cells, or T cells provided the cDNA or gDNA that made up the material.

How the authors handled the data: Amplification of reference gene primers provided the estimated nucleated cell counts. Using immunoSEQ multiplex PCR, the repertoire was profiled, and TCRdb retains in-frame clones only, with some absent. V and J calls and clone size follow that table, whereas D and trimming were derived from the DNA. The data contain roughly 150,000 clones, about 90% of them singletons. This CDR3 comprises 12 residues. Germline V gene sequence: CDR1 SNHLY, CDR2 FYNNEI. Germline trimming cut 9 bases from V and 3 bases from J; bases unmatched to any gene: 2. The sample taken for sequencing was peripheral blood. V usage is TRBV2 and J usage is TRBJ2-1; 7 bases match TRBD1. The sequence came from a man between 60 and 75 years old with acute or convalescent COVID-19. The CDR3 DNA follows: TGTGCCAGTAGGGACAGCTACAATGAGCAGTTCTTC. Translating gives CASRDSYNEQFF.